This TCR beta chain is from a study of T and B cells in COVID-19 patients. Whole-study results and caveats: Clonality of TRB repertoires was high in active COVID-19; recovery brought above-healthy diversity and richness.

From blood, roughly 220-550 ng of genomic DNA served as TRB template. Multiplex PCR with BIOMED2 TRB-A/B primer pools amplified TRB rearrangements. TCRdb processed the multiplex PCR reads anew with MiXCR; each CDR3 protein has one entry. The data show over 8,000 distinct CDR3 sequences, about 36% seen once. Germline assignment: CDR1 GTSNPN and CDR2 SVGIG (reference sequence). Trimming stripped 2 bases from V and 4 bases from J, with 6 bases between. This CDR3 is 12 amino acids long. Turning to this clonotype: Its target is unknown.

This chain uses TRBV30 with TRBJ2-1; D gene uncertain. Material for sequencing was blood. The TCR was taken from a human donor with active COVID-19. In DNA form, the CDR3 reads TGTGCCTGGAGTACACTGTACAATGAGCAGTTCTTC. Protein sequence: CAWSTLYNEQFF.